This passage covers 32 T cell receptor beta chains from one sample sequenced in a study of CD8+ T cells in alopecia areata. In each case, RNA was isolated and then reverse transcribed into cDNA as the sequencing template. Profiled with immunoSEQ multiplex PCR; TCRdb holds only in-frame clones, not every one. The table has 180,000 or so clones, roughly 66% seen once. The sample here was CD8+ T cells sorted from blood, taken at week 0. The receptor set was obtained from a human donor with alopecia areata.

This chain links TRBV4-1 with TRBJ2-5; D unresolved. V dropped 4 bases and J dropped 2 bases, with 14 bases sitting between them. The CDR3 spans 15 residues. CDR1 and CDR2 (germline): MGHRA, YSYEKL. The CDR3 region has the DNA TGCGCCAGCAGCCCGAACGGCCTGATTCAAGAGACCCAGTACTTC. Translating gives CASSPNGLIQETQYF.

The chain joins TRBV9 to TRBJ1-3, with D possibly TRBD1 on 6 matching bases. The CDR3 length is 15 residues. Trimming cost V 3 bases and J 2 bases, with 12 bases left between them. Per germline, CDR1 SGDLS and CDR2 YYNGEE. The CDR3 protein is CASSEGGNAGNTIYF. The CDR3, as DNA: TGTGCCAGCAGCGAGGGGGGAAATGCTGGAAACACCATATATTTT.

This clone came up once. The chain uses TRBV13 and TRBJ1-6; possibly TRBD1 for D (5 bases). Germline CDR1 reads PRHDT; CDR2 reads FYEKMQ (reference sequence). The CDR3 has 13 residues. V lost 7 bases to trimming and J lost 9 bases, with 13 bases between them. This CDR3 is CASKMGTRSPLHF. CDR3 in DNA: TGTGCCAGCAAGATGGGGACTCGTTCACCCCTCCACTTT.

J is TRBJ1-4 and V is TRBV5-1; 7 bases fit TRBD1. Losses at the gene ends were 4 bases for V and 4 bases for J; bases not matched to a gene: 4. Germline V gene data show CDR1 as SGHRS and CDR2 as YFSETQ. This CDR3 has 14 residues. CDR3 sequence reads: CASSTGQSNEKLFF. For the CDR3, the DNA is TGCGCCAGCAGCACGGGACAGAGTAATGAAAAACTGTTTTTT.

This sequence joins TRBV2 and TRBJ1-4; 7 nucleotides line up with TRBD1. There are 16 residues in the CDR3. The germline V gene encodes CDR1 SNHLY and CDR2 FYNNEI. J lost 5 bases, V lost 6 bases, and 12 bases had no gene match. The CDR3 loop is CASRGGTARRNEKLFF. The DNA of the CDR3 is TGTGCCAGCAGGGGGGGGACAGCCCGGCGGAATGAAAAACTGTTTTTT.

This clone has more than one count but fewer than ten. The chain is built from TRBV4-1 and TRBJ2-3, with 8 nucleotides matching TRBD2. Per germline, CDR1 MGHRA and CDR2 YSYEKL. V was clipped by 3 bases and J by 1 base; unmatched bases: 9. The CDR3 loop spans 17 amino acids. CDR3 residues: CASSHRAGGGGTDTQYF. CDR3 sequence (DNA): TGCGCCAGCAGCCACCGGGCGGGGGGAGGCGGCACAGATACGCAGTATTTT.

This sequence joins TRBV4-2 and TRBJ2-5; D uncertain. TRBJ2-7 explains the end of the DNA better; the J call may be wrong. Per germline, CDR1 LGHNA and CDR2 YNFKEQ. The CDR3 extends over 15 amino acids. The CDR3 nucleotides are TGTGCCAGCAGCCAAGATTTAGGTACAACCCACGAGCAGTACTTC. As protein: CASSQDLGTTHEQYF.

This clone was recorded once. The rearrangement links TRBV7-9 to TRBJ2-1; the D is unclear. The ends were cut back, 4 bases at V and 2 bases at J, with 15 bases in the middle. The CDR3 runs to 16 residues. Per the germline V gene, CDR1 is SEHNR and CDR2 is FQNEAQ (reference sequence). CDR3 protein: CASSWVRLDPYNEQFF. The CDR3 DNA reads as TGTGCCAGCAGCTGGGTTCGGTTAGATCCCTACAATGAGCAGTTCTTC.

This clone has more than one count but fewer than ten. This chain links TRBV29-1 with TRBJ1-1; D is undetermined. The ends were cut back, 6 bases at V and 10 bases at J, with 15 bases in the middle. The CDR3 totals 11 residues. From germline, CDR1 is SQVTM and CDR2 ANQGSEA. In DNA form, the CDR3 reads TGCAGCGTCGAGGAATCGGTGGCAGCTTTCTTT. This encodes CSVEESVAAFF.

The rearrangement uses TRBV29-1 and TRBJ1-2; D is ambiguous. V gave up 7 bases and J gave up 3 bases, with 18 bases separating them. This CDR3 has 14 residues. Per germline, CDR1 SQVTM and CDR2 ANQGSEA. The CDR3 sequence: CSAGTGQRYYGYTF. CDR3 DNA sequence: TGCAGCGCGGGAACTGGGCAGCGCTACTATGGCTACACCTTC.

This clone was observed a few times. V and J are TRBV9 and TRBJ1-5; D is unresolved. The germline CDR1 and CDR2 sequences are SGDLS and YYNGEE. Trimming removed 1 base at V and 0 bases at J, with 11 bases between. The CDR3 runs to 16 residues. CDR3 protein: CASSVPAATSNQPQHF. The CDR3 bases are TGTGCCAGCAGCGTACCCGCAGCTACTAGCAATCAGCCCCAGCATTTT.

This clone was detected only once. The chain couples TRBV2 to TRBJ1-1, with unresolved D. Looked up from germline, CDR1 is SNHLY and CDR2 is FYNNEI. The V gene lost 2 bases and the J gene lost 14 bases, with 15 bases spanning the gap. The CDR3 is 12 amino acids. CDR3 protein: CASSELPRAVFF. For the CDR3, the DNA is TGTGCCAGCAGTGAACTCCCCCGGGCCGTCTTCTTT.

The chain carries TRBV30 and TRBJ2-7; TRBD2 matches 10 bases. Trimming removed 0 bases from V and 4 bases from J; junction bases left unmatched: 6. The CDR3 has 15 amino acids. CDR1 is GTSNPN, CDR2 SVGIG, per germline (reference sequence). The chain's CDR3 is CAWSVTSGITYEQYF. CDR3 nucleotides: TGTGCCTGGAGTGTAACTAGCGGGATAACATACGAGCAGTACTTC. Complete variable domain (other parts from reference TRBV30 and TRBJ2-7): SQTIHQWPATLVQPVGSPLSLECTVEGTSNPNLYWYRQAAGRGLQLLFYSVGIGQISSEVPQNLSASRPQDRQFILSSKKLLLSDSGFYLCAWSVTSGITYEQYFGPGTRLTVT.

This clone is large (0.1 to 1%). The same CDR3 can be traced to other DNA sequences in this sample. The chain uses TRBV5-1 and TRBJ1-2; weak D call: TRBD1 (5 bases). Trimming pared 0 bases from V and 5 bases from J, leaving 20 bases between. Germline CDR1 reads SGHRS; CDR2 reads YFSETQ. This CDR3 comprises 17 residues. The CDR3 reads CASSLDIALGESYGYTF. CDR3 bases: TGCGCCAGCAGCTTGGATATTGCGTTGGGGGAGTCGTATGGCTACACCTTC.

CDR3 region: CAVGGEDQPQHF. The CDR3 DNA sequence: TGTGCCGTGGGTGGCGAGGATCAGCCCCAGCATTTT. The chain combines TRBV30 with TRBJ1-5; D uncertain. Germline loops: CDR1 GTSNPN, CDR2 SVGIG (reference sequence). Trimming cost V 8 bases and J 5 bases, with 13 bases left between them. This CDR3 has 12 amino acids.

The genes are TRBV29-1 and TRBJ1-1; D unresolved. V was pared by 3 bases and J by 4 bases, with 15 bases between. The CDR3 has 14 residues. Germline lookup yields CDR1 SQVTM and CDR2 ANQGSEA. The CDR3 DNA reads TGCAGCGTTGATCGGACCGAGGTGAGCACTGAAGCTTTCTTT. As protein: CSVDRTEVSTEAFF.

This chain connects TRBV6-1 to TRBJ2-5; the D gene is possibly TRBD1 (6 bases). Germline V gene lookup returns CDR1 MNHNS and CDR2 SASEGT. The CDR3 extends over 14 amino acids. V was pared by 5 bases and J by 3 bases, with 13 bases between. Here the CDR3 DNA reads TGTGCCAGCAGTCGGCGGGCAGGGGAAGAGACCCAGTACTTC. It translates to CASSRRAGEETQYF.

The chain has TRBV13 and TRBJ1-1; D is ambiguous. The CDR3 has 12 residues. Deletions cut 9 bases from V and 4 bases from J, with 12 bases between. The germline gives CDR1 PRHDT, CDR2 FYEKMQ (reference sequence). CDR3 DNA sequence: TGTGCCAGTCGAAGGGCGGGCACTGAAGCTTTCTTT. Amino acid sequence: CASRRAGTEAFF.

The chain carries TRBV27 and TRBJ1-2; 8 bases map to TRBD1. Germline V lookup: CDR1 MNHEY, CDR2 SMNVEV (reference sequence). CDR3 length equals 14 residues. The V segment lost 9 bases and the J segment 4 bases; nucleotides outside the gene matches: 10. Written as DNA, the CDR3 is TGTGCCAGTGGGGGGACAGGACCCTCCTATGGCTACACCTTC. Its protein is CASGGTGPSYGYTF.

The V gene is TRBV13, the J gene TRBJ2-7; 7 positions agree with TRBD2. The V and J ends lost 5 bases and 4 bases, in that order; junction bases with no gene match: 5. The CDR3 is 13 residues long. Germline V lookup: CDR1 PRHDT, CDR2 FYEKMQ (reference sequence). The CDR3 spells CASSAGEAYEQYF. CDR3 bases: TGTGCCAGCAGCGCGGGGGAGGCATACGAGCAGTACTTC.

The CDR3 sequence: CAWSQGDSYEQYF. The DNA for the CDR3 is TGTGCCTGGAGTCAGGGGGACTCCTACGAGCAGTACTTC. The chain has TRBV30 and TRBJ2-7, with TRBD1 matching over 7 bases. Germline CDR1 reads GTSNPN; CDR2 reads SVGIG (reference sequence). The CDR3 runs 13 residues. With 2 bases clipped from V and 0 bases from J, the junction kept 1 base outside the gene matches.

This chain links TRBV5-1 with TRBJ2-1, with 12 positions matching TRBD2. In germline, CDR1 is SGHRS, CDR2 YFSETQ. This CDR3 contains 15 residues. Germline trimming cut 2 bases from V and 6 bases from J; bases unmatched to any gene: 3. The chain's CDR3 is CASSFTGLAGNEQFF. CDR3 DNA sequence: TGCGCCAGCAGCTTCACGGGACTAGCGGGCAATGAGCAGTTCTTC.

V usage is TRBV4-1 and J usage is TRBJ1-2; perhaps TRBD1 as D (5 bases). The germline CDR1 and CDR2 sequences are MGHRA and YSYEKL. The CDR3 totals 14 residues. V lost 4 bases to trimming and J lost 5 bases, with 14 bases between them. CDR3 loop: CASSRKRGQYGYTF. In DNA form, the CDR3 reads TGCGCCAGCAGCCGAAAGAGGGGCCAATATGGCTACACCTTC.

The V and J genes are TRBV7-6 and TRBJ2-3; D unresolved. Trimming removed 4 bases from V and 5 bases from J, with 13 bases in between. The CDR3 has 14 residues. Germline V gives CDR1 SGHVS, CDR2 FNYEAQ. Here the CDR3 reads CASSSVDSLDTQYF. CDR3 nucleotides: TGTGCCAGCAGCTCGGTTGATAGCTTAGATACGCAGTATTTT.

The chain employs TRBV5-6 and TRBJ2-3; the D gene is possibly TRBD1 (5 bases). V lost 2 bases, J lost 2 bases, and 9 bases lay in between. Looked up from germline, CDR1 is SGHDT and CDR2 is YYEEEE. CDR3 length: 14 residues. The CDR3 DNA reads TGTGCCAGCAGCTTAGGACACACCACAGATACGCAGTATTTT. As protein: CASSLGHTTDTQYF. Based on the CDR3 plus reference TRBV5-6 and TRBJ2-3, the full variable domain is DAGVTQSPTHLIKTRGQQVTLRCSPKSGHDTVSWYQQALGQGPQFIFQYYEEEERQRGNFPDRFSGHQFPNYSSELNVNALLLGDSALYLCASSLGHTTDTQYFGPGTRLTVL.

This clone was recorded once. The chain joins TRBV4-1 to TRBJ1-2; D is perhaps TRBD1 (5 bases). The CDR3 totals 17 residues. Trimming pared 4 bases from V and 6 bases from J, leaving 24 bases between. Germline lookup yields CDR1 MGHRA and CDR2 YSYEKL. The CDR3 sequence is CASSPHPGANIGDGYTF. As DNA, the CDR3 is TGCGCCAGCAGCCCCCACCCCGGGGCGAACATAGGAGATGGCTACACCTTC.

This chain joins TRBV29-1 and TRBJ2-3, with D perhaps matching TRBD2 (7 bases). Trimming removed 0 bases at V and 4 bases at J, with 14 bases between. The CDR3 extends over 15 amino acids. Germline CDR1 and CDR2: SQVTM and ANQGSEA. The CDR3 sequence: CSVEDFRGAPDTQYF. As DNA, the CDR3 is TGCAGCGTTGAAGATTTTCGGGGGGCCCCAGATACGCAGTATTTT.

The rearrangement joins TRBV4-1 to TRBJ2-7, with D hard to call. Trimming removed 4 bases at V and 2 bases at J, with 9 bases between. The CDR3 consists of 13 residues. CDR1 MGHRA and CDR2 YSYEKL come from the germline V gene. The CDR3 DNA is TGCGCCAGCAGCCCAAGGGTGGCCTACGAGCAGTACTTC. The encoded protein is CASSPRVAYEQYF.

This clone appeared a few times. The chain is built from TRBV30 and TRBJ2-4; the D is unclear. V lost 4 bases, J lost 7 bases, and 8 bases lay in between. Germline assignment: CDR1 GTSNPN and CDR2 SVGIG (reference sequence). The CDR3 loop spans 11 amino acids. The CDR3 region is CAWMDRNIQYF. The CDR3 DNA reads as TGTGCCTGGATGGATCGGAACATTCAGTACTTC.

This chain connects TRBV7-9 to TRBJ2-7; D is unresolved. The CDR3 consists of 14 residues. V was cut by 5 bases and J by 3 bases, with 14 bases left in between. The V gene's germline CDR1 is SEHNR and CDR2 FQNEAQ (reference sequence). DNA of the CDR3: TGTGCCAGCAGCCAAATCCCTAAAAACTACGAGCAGTACTTC. Encoded protein: CASSQIPKNYEQYF. Full variable domain (rest looked up from reference TRBV7-9 and TRBJ2-7): DTGVSQNPRHKITKRGQNVTFRCDPISEHNRLYWYRQTLGQGPEFLTYFQNEAQLEKSRLLSDRFSAERPKGSFSTLEIQRTEQGDSAMYLCASSQIPKNYEQYFGPGTRLTVT.

The chain has TRBV7-2 and TRBJ2-7, with TRBD1 matching 7 bases. Germline trimming cut 3 bases from V and 4 bases from J; bases unmatched to any gene: 3. The CDR3 covers 13 residues. The V gene's germline CDR1 is SGHTA and CDR2 FQGNSA. The CDR3 loop is CASSFNRGYEQYF. CDR3 bases: TGTGCCAGCAGCTTTAACAGGGGTTACGAGCAGTACTTC.

This clone was counted a few times. This chain uses TRBV5-1 with TRBJ2-7, with D possibly being TRBD2 (5 bases). This CDR3 spans 16 amino acids. The germline gives CDR1 SGHRS, CDR2 YFSETQ. V dropped 0 bases and J dropped 3 bases, with 16 bases sitting between them. The CDR3 nucleotides read TGCGCCAGCAGCTTGGTGGGCAGCGGCATGAGCTACGAGCAGTACTTC. It translates to CASSLVGSGMSYEQYF.